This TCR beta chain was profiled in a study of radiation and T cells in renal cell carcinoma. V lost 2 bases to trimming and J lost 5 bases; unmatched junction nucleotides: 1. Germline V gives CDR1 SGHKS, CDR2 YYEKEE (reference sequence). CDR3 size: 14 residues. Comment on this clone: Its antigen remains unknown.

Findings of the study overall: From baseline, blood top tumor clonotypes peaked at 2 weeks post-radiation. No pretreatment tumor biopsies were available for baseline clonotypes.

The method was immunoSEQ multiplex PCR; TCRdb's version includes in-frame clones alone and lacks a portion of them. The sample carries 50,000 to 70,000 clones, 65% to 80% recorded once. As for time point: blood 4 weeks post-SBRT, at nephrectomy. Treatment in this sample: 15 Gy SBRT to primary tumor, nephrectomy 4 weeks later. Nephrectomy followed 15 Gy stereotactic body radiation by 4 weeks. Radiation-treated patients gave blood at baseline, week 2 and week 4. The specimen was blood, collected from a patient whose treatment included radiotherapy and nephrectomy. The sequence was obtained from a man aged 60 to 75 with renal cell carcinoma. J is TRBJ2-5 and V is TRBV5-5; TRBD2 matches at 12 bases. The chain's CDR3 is CASSFLAGGETQYF. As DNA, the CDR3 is TGTGCCAGCAGCTTCCTAGCGGGAGGGGAGACCCAGTACTTC.